The 17 T cell receptor beta chains reported below all come from one sample, sequenced in a study of blood T cell repertoires in COVID-19. The repertoire was sequenced with immunoSEQ multiplex PCR; TCRdb's copy has only in-frame clones and lacks some. The table records tens of thousands of clones, around 90% of them present only once. Sequenced sample: peripheral blood. The receptors shown here come from a human donor in a cohort sampled during active COVID-19.

V is TRBV4-3 and J is TRBJ1-2; a weak D match, TRBD1 (5 bases). Germline CDR1 reads LGHNA; CDR2 reads YSLEER. This CDR3 region has 14 residues. The V gene lost 0 bases and the J gene lost 2 bases, with 7 bases spanning the gap. The CDR3 region is CASSQDSGNYGYTF. As DNA, the CDR3 is TGCGCCAGCAGCCAAGATTCAGGGAACTATGGCTACACCTTC.

This clone was recorded once. The CDR3 loop is CASSQGAGGYTF. The CDR3 nucleotides are TGTGCCAGCAGTCAGGGGGCTGGGGGCTACACCTTC. This rearrangement joins TRBV6-2 or TRBV6-3 to TRBJ1-2; 8 nucleotides line up with TRBD1. The CDR3 runs to 12 residues. In germline, CDR1 is MNHEY, CDR2 SVGEGT. The ends lost 5 bases at V and 8 bases at J; junction bases unmatched: 4.

The chain joins TRBV4-3 to TRBJ2-1, with TRBD2 identical over 7 bases. The V and J ends lost 4 bases and 8 bases, in that order; junction bases with no gene match: 14. Looked up from germline, CDR1 is LGHNA and CDR2 is YSLEER. There are 16 residues in the CDR3. The CDR3 DNA is TGCGCCAGCAGCCCATGGGAGGGTTGGGGACGGGATGAGCAGTTCTTC. Translating gives CASSPWEGWGRDEQFF.

This clone was picked up one time. The chain couples TRBV6-6 to TRBJ2-1, with 7 bases aligning to TRBD1. Germline V gene data show CDR1 as MNHNY and CDR2 as SVGAGI (reference sequence). V lost 0 bases, J lost 10 bases, and 9 bases stayed unmatched. The CDR3 has 15 residues. In nucleotides, the CDR3 is TGTGCCAGCAGTTACTCCGCGACAGGGAGCAAAGAGCAGTTCTTC. It translates to CASSYSATGSKEQFF.

The chain links TRBV5-1 to TRBJ2-7, with 7 positions matching TRBD1. This CDR3 contains 12 residues. CDR1 and CDR2 (germline): SGHRS, YFSETQ. The V and J ends lost 4 bases and 5 bases, in that order; junction bases with no gene match: 3. The CDR3 sequence is CASSPTGHEQYF. Written as DNA, the CDR3 is TGCGCCAGCAGCCCGACAGGGCACGAGCAGTACTTC. Supplemented by reference TRBV5-1 and TRBJ2-7, the full variable domain reads KAGVTQTPRYLIKTRGQQVTLSCSPISGHRSVSWYQQTPGQGLQFLFEYFSETQRNKGNFPGRFSGRQFSNSRSEMNVSTLELGDSALYLCASSPTGHEQYFGPGTRLTVT.

This chain uses TRBV5-6 with TRBJ1-1; a possible D gene is TRBD1 (5 bases). Trimming shortened V by 9 bases and J by 1 base, and 19 bases separated the two germline ends. CDR1 and CDR2 from the germline V gene are SGHDT and YYEEEE. The CDR3 is made up of 15 amino acids. The CDR3 coding sequence is TGTGCCACCACGCCCGGAACGGGGGGGAACACTGAAGCTTTCTTT. It translates to CATTPGTGGNTEAFF.

The chain has TRBV19 and TRBJ1-2; 10 bases are a match to TRBD1. Germline trimming cut 3 bases from V and 3 bases from J; bases unmatched to any gene: 7. CDR1 LNHDA and CDR2 SQIVND come from the germline V gene (reference sequence). The CDR3 has 16 amino acids. The CDR3 sequence is CASSISPGQGYYGYTF. CDR3 bases: TGTGCCAGTAGTATTTCCCCGGGACAGGGGTACTATGGCTACACCTTC.

This CDR3 reads CASSWGQGIGNEQFF. CDR3 bases: TGTGCCAGCAGCTGGGGACAGGGGATCGGGAATGAGCAGTTCTTC. The chain couples TRBV5-6 to TRBJ2-1; TRBD1 matches at 10 bases. The CDR3 runs to 15 residues. Losses at the gene ends were 3 bases for V and 7 bases for J; bases not matched to a gene: 7. Germline CDR1 SGHDT, CDR2 YYEEEE.

The CDR3 nucleotides are TGTGCCAGCAGTTTGGGCAGGGGGGAACACGAGCAGTACTTC. Translation gives CASSLGRGEHEQYF. The J gene is TRBJ2-7, the V gene TRBV27; D perhaps matches TRBD1 (7 bases). Germline loops: CDR1 MNHEY, CDR2 SMNVEV (reference sequence). The CDR3 covers 14 residues. V lost 3 bases and J 5 bases, leaving 14 bases between the germline ends.

The rearrangement uses TRBV14 and TRBJ1-2; maybe TRBD1 (5 bases). CDR3 length: 15 amino acids. Trimming took 1 base from V and 4 from J, leaving 13 bases between them. CDR1 and CDR2 (germline): SGHDN, FVKESK. As DNA, the CDR3 is TGTGCCAGCAGCCAAGCTTCGGGGGTAGTCTATGGCTACACCTTC. This gives the protein CASSQASGVVYGYTF.

This clone is medium-sized in the sample. This sample also contains other DNA sequences that code for the same CDR3. The rearrangement joins TRBV12-3 or TRBV12-4 to TRBJ1-1; TRBD1 is a possible D gene (6 bases). V was pared by 6 bases and J by 1 base, with 9 bases between. The CDR3 runs 13 residues. CDR3 sequence (DNA): TGTGCCAGCAGGATGACAGGGAACACTGAAGCTTTCTTT. Protein product: CASRMTGNTEAFF.

The V call is TRBV11-2, the J call TRBJ1-4; D is uncertain. The V end was cut by 4 bases, the J end by 4 bases, with 16 bases between. The CDR3 covers 16 residues. The germline gives CDR1 SGHAT, CDR2 FQNNGV. For the CDR3, the DNA is TGTGCCAGCAGCTCCGGGCGTTGGGGAGTTAATGAAAAACTGTTTTTT. Amino acid sequence: CASSSGRWGVNEKLFF.

This sequence joins TRBV14 and TRBJ2-7; D is perhaps TRBD1 (5 bases). Trimming removed 0 bases at V and 5 bases at J, with 11 bases between. The length of the CDR3 is 14 residues. The germline gives CDR1 SGHDN, CDR2 FVKESK. The CDR3 reads CASSQDWNRNEQYF. CDR3 coding DNA: TGTGCCAGCAGCCAAGATTGGAACAGGAACGAGCAGTACTTC.

The chain combines TRBV20-1 with TRBJ1-2; possible D gene TRBD1, 5 bases. Trimming stripped 7 bases from V and 3 bases from J, with 9 bases between. Germline values: CDR1 DFQATT, CDR2 SNEGSKA (reference sequence). The CDR3 covers 11 residues. CDR3 loop: CSGPGDYGYTF. As DNA, the CDR3 is TGCAGTGGCCCGGGGGACTATGGCTACACCTTC.

This chain uses TRBV9 with TRBJ1-3; a possible D gene is TRBD1 (6 bases). Trimming left V 4 bases short and J 0 bases short, with 14 bases between. Germline loops: CDR1 SGDLS, CDR2 YYNGEE. This CDR3 has 16 amino acids. CDR3 in DNA: TGTGCCAGCAGCACCCATGACAGGAACTCTGGAAACACCATATATTTT. Its translation: CASSTHDRNSGNTIYF.

CDR3 sequence: CASSPNPGDYGYTF. DNA for the CDR3: TGTGCCAGCTCACCAAACCCCGGAGACTATGGCTACACCTTC. The V and J genes are TRBV18 and TRBJ1-2; D is unresolved. Trimming pared 2 bases from V and 3 bases from J, leaving 10 bases between. Germline CDR1 is KGHSH and CDR2 is LQKENI. The CDR3 length is 14 residues.

The chain has TRBV11-2 and TRBJ1-1; 11 bases are shared with TRBD1. The germline V gene encodes CDR1 SGHAT and CDR2 FQNNGV. This CDR3 comprises 15 residues. After removal of 5 bases from V and 4 bases from J, the junction contained 6 bases not matched to a gene. In nucleotides, the CDR3 is TGTGCCAGCAGCCCAAGGGACAGGGGGAGCACTGAAGCTTTCTTT. Protein sequence: CASSPRDRGSTEAFF.